These 2 T cell receptor beta chains were sequenced from one sample in a study of a mutant IDH1 vaccine in newly diagnosed glioma. The table came from immunoSEQ multiplex PCR; TCRdb's copy has only in-frame clones and leaves some out. The sample gives approximately 66,000 clones, under 90% of which show up once; about 4% is in the top ten. Time point described: week 35, safety follow-up. Vaccinated patients received 300 ug of mutant IDH1 20-mer peptide per dose, with topical imiquimod. For these TCRs, the target antigens are not known. Here the sequenced sample was PBMCs, taken from a glioma patient whose treatment included an IDH1 peptide vaccine. The receptors originated from a man younger than 45 with glioma.

The chain carries TRBV6-5 and TRBJ1-4, with D hard to call. The CDR3 covers 13 residues. CDR1 is MNHEY and CDR2 is SVGAGI in the germline V gene. Trimming stripped 4 bases from V and 8 bases from J, with 11 bases between. The CDR3 spells CASSWFGEEKLFF. In nucleotides, the CDR3 is TGTGCCAGCAGTTGGTTCGGGGAAGAAAAACTGTTTTTT.

This clone was counted a single time. The chain links TRBV5-1 to TRBJ1-3; D is ambiguous. Trimming pared 0 bases from V and 0 bases from J, leaving 7 bases between. Per the germline V gene, CDR1 is SGHRS and CDR2 is YFSETQ. The CDR3 totals 15 residues. In DNA, the CDR3 is TGCGCCAGCAGCTTGGAACCGAACTCTGGAAACACCATATATTTT. This codes for CASSLEPNSGNTIYF.